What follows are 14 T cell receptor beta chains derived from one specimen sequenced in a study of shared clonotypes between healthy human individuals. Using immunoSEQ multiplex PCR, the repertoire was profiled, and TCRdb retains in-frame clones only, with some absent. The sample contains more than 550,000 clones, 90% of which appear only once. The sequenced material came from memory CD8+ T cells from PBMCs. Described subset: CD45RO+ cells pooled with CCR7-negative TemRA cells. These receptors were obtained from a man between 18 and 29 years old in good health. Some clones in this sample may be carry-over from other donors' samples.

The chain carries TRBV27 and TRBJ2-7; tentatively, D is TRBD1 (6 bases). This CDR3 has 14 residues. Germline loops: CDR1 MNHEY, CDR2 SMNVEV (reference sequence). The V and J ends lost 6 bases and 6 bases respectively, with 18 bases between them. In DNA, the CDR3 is TGTGCCAGCAGCTCGACAGGTACCCCCACCGAGCAGTACTTC. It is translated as CASSSTGTPTEQYF.

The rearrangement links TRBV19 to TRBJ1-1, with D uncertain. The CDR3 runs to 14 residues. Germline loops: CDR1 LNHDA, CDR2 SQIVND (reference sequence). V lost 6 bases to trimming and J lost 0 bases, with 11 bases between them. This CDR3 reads CASRATAMNTEAFF. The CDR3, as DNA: TGTGCCAGTAGAGCAACGGCTATGAACACTGAAGCTTTCTTT. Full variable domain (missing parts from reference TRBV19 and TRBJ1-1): DGGITQSPKYLFRKEGQNVTLSCEQNLNHDAMYWYRQDPGQGLRLIYYSQIVNDFQKGDIAEGYSVSREKKESFPLTVTSAQKNPTAFYLCASRATAMNTEAFFGQGTRLTVV.

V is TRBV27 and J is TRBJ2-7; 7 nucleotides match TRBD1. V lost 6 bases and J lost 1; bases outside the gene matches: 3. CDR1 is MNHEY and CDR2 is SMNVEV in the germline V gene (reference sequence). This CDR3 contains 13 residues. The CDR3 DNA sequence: TGTGCCAGCAGGTTGACAGGGTCCTACGAGCAGTACTTC. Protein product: CASRLTGSYEQYF.

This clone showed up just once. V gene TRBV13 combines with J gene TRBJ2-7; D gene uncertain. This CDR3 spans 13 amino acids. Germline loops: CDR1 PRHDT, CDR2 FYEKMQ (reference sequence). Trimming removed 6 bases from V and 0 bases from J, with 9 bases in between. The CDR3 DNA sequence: TGTGCCAGCAGGGACGGTAACTCCTACGAGCAGTACTTC. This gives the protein CASRDGNSYEQYF.

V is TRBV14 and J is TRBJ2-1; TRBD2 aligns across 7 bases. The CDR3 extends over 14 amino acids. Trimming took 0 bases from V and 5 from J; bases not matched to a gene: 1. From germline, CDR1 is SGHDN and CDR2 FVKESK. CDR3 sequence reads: CASSQEGLHNEQFF. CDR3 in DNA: TGTGCCAGCAGCCAAGAGGGACTACACAATGAGCAGTTCTTC.

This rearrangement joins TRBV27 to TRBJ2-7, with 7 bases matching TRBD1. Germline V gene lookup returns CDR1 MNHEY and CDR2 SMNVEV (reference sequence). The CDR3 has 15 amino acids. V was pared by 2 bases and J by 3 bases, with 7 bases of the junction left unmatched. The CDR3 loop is CASSLLLSGGYEQYF. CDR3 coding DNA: TGTGCCAGCAGTTTACTGCTGTCAGGGGGCTACGAGCAGTACTTC.

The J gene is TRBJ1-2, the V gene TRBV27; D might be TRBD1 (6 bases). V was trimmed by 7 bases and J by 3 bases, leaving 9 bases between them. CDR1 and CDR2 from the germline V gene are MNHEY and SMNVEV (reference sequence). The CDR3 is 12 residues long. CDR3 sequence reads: CASKGVDYGYTF. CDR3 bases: TGTGCCAGCAAGGGGGTCGACTATGGCTACACCTTC.

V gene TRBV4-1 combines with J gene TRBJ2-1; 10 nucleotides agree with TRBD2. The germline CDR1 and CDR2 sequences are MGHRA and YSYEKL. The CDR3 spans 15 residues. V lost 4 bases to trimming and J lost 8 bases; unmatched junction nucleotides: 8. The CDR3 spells CASSPRAGGPDEQFF. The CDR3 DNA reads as TGCGCCAGCAGCCCAAGAGCGGGAGGGCCGGATGAGCAGTTCTTC.

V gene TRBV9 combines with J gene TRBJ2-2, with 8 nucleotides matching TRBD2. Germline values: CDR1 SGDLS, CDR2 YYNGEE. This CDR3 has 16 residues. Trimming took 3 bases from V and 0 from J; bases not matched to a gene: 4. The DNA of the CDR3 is TGTGCCAGCAGCGCCCCGGGAGGGCCGAACACCGGGGAGCTGTTTTTT. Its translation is CASSAPGGPNTGELFF.

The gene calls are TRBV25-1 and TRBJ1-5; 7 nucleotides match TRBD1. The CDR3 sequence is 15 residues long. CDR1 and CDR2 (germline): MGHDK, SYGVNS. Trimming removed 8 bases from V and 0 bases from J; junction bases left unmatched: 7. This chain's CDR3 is CASGGTDYSNQPQHF. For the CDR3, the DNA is TGTGCCAGCGGAGGGACAGATTATAGCAATCAGCCCCAGCATTTT.

The chain's CDR3 is CASSEALGVGIQPQHF. CDR3 DNA sequence: TGTGCCAGCAGTGAAGCGCTTGGGGTAGGGATTCAGCCCCAGCATTTT. This sequence joins TRBV2 and TRBJ1-5; D call uncertain. The CDR3 sequence is 16 residues long. Germline V gene lookup returns CDR1 SNHLY and CDR2 FYNNEI. Trimming removed 0 bases from V and 6 bases from J, with 15 bases in between.

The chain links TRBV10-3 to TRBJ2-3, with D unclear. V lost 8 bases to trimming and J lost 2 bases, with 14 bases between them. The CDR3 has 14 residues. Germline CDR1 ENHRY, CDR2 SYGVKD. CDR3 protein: CAISYKTFTDTQYF. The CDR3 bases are TGTGCCATCTCTTACAAAACCTTCACAGATACGCAGTATTTT.

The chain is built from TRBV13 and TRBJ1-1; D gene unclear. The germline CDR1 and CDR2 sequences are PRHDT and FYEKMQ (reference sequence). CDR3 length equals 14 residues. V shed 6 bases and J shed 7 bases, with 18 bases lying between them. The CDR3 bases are TGTGCCAGCAGTTTTGGCAGGAGAAAGATTGAAGCTTTCTTT. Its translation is CASSFGRRKIEAFF.

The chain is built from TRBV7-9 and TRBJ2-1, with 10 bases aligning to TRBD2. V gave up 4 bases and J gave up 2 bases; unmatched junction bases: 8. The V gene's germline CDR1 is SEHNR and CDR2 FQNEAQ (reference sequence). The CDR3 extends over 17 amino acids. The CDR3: CASSSHQREGPYNEQFF. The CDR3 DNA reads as TGTGCCAGCAGCTCTCATCAGCGGGAGGGCCCCTACAATGAGCAGTTCTTC.